A selection of T cell receptor beta chains follows, all from one sample in a study of T cell changes during pregnancy in multiple sclerosis. The method was immunoSEQ multiplex PCR; TCRdb's version includes in-frame clones alone and lacks a portion of them. The data contain some 120,000 clones, more than 85% of them singletons. The sequences come from peripheral blood, collected in the third trimester of pregnancy. These receptors were collected from a female donor with multiple sclerosis, enrolled in a pregnancy study. CDR3s include the opening cysteine and the closing phenylalanine or tryptophan. A D gene is named only where the DNA matches it firmly. Clone size is stated in some rows and not others, as once, few, many or a class when expanded.

>TRBJ2-6|NA|TRBD1|TRBV9
TGTGCCAGCAGCCCAACTGGACAGGGACTCTCTGGGGCCAACGTCCTGACTTTC
CASSPTGQGLSGANVLTF
>TRBJ2-7|NA|TRBD1|TRBV5-1
TGCGCCAGCAGCGGGACAGGGGGCCTCAGCTCCTACGAGCAGTACTTC
CASSGTGGLSSYEQYF
>TRBJ1-5|NA|TRBD1|TRBV7-8
TGTGCCAGCAGCTTAGTTTTACCAGGGGGCAGGCAGCCCCAGCATTTT
CASSLVLPGGRQPQHF
>TRBJ2-1|NA|TRBD2|TRBV15
TGTGCCACCAGCAGACCTGGGACTAGCGGGAAAAACAATGAGCAGTTCTTC
CATSRPGTSGKNNEQFF
>TRBJ2-1|NA|TRBD2|TRBV7-2
TGTGCCAGCAGCTTAGCCGGGAGGGACAATGAGCAGTTCTTC
CASSLAGRDNEQFF
>TRBJ1-5|NA|NA|TRBV6-1
TGTGCCAGCAGTTCTAGCATTCCGCCCCAGCATTTT
CASSSSIPPQHF
>TRBJ1-6|NA|NA|TRBV5-1
TGCGCCAGCAGCTTGGTGGCAACCGGGTCACCCCTCCACTTT
CASSLVATGSPLHF
>TRBJ1-3|NA|NA|TRBV5-4
TGTGCCAGCAGCTTGCAGGGGACTACGGGAAACACCATATATTTT
CASSLQGTTGNTIYF
>TRBJ1-5|NA|NA|TRBV4-2
TGTGCCAGCAGCCAAGATGGGGGGGCCGGAGGTTATAGCAATCAGCCCCAGCATTTT
CASSQDGGAGGYSNQPQHF
>TRBJ2-2|NA|NA|TRBV5-1
TGCGCCAGCAGTTACCCGCGCGTGGGGGGAGACACCGGGGAGCTGTTTTTT
CASSYPRVGGDTGELFF
>TRBJ1-6|few|NA|TRBV7-3
TGTGCCAGCAGCTTAGGCCAGGATAATTCACCCCTCCACTTT
CASSLGQDNSPLHF
>TRBJ2-6|NA|NA|TRBV5-5
TGTGCCAGCAGCTTGGGACTAGGGCAGGGTCGCTCTGGGGCCAACGTCCTGACTTTC
CASSLGLGQGRSGANVLTF
>TRBJ2-1|NA|TRBD2|TRBV9
TGTGCCAGCAGCCCGGGACTAGCCTACAATGAGCAGTTCTTC
CASSPGLAYNEQFF
>TRBJ1-2|NA|NA|TRBV28
TGTGCCAGCAGTTTGGGGGGGGGAGCGCGAGGCTACACCTTC
CASSLGGGARGYTF
>TRBJ1-1|NA|NA|TRBV30
TGTGCCTGGAGTAACCCCGGGGGGGGCCAACTGAACACTGAAGCTTTCTTT
CAWSNPGGGQLNTEAFF
>TRBJ2-4|once|TRBD2|TRBV5-5
TGTGCCAGCAGCCCAGTAGTAAGCGGGGGATCAGGCATTCAGTACTTC
CASSPVVSGGSGIQYF
>TRBJ1-2|few|TRBD1|TRBV5-4
TGTGCCAGCAGGGATCGACAGGGGGATCCTCATGGCTACACCTTC
CASRDRQGDPHGYTF
>TRBJ2-3|NA|NA|TRBV5-4
TGTGCCAGCAGCTTGGCTGGGGGCGGCACAGATACGCAGTATTTT
CASSLAGGGTDTQYF
>TRBJ2-3|once|NA|TRBV29-1
TGCAGCGGGGTTGGGATGCAGGGGCGCACAGATACGCAGTATTTT
CSGVGMQGRTDTQYF
>TRBJ2-1|NA|NA|TRBV20-1
TGCAGTGCCCTAACCCACAATGAGCAGTTCTTC
CSALTHNEQFF
>TRBJ2-3|NA|TRBD2|TRBV2
TGTGCCAGCACCGAACCGGGACTAGCTTCAATGGATACGCAGTATTTT
CASTEPGLASMDTQYF
>TRBJ2-7|NA|NA|TRBV6-1
TGTGCCAGCGAGGGTGGGGGGTCCGAGCAGTACTTC
CASEGGGSEQYF
>TRBJ2-1|once|TRBD2|TRBV7-2
TGTGCCAGCAGCCTCGGGACTAGCGGGGGCAATGAGCAGTTCTTC
CASSLGTSGGNEQFF
>TRBJ2-1|NA|TRBD2|TRBV7-3
TGTGCCAGCAGCTTTTTTCCCCGAGCGGGAGCCCCCAATGAGCAGTTCTTC
CASSFFPRAGAPNEQFF
>TRBJ1-1|NA|TRBD1|TRBV28
TGTGCCAGCAGTTCAGGGGGTGTGAACACTGAAGCTTTCTTT
CASSSGGVNTEAFF
>TRBJ2-5|NA|TRBD1|TRBV5-1
TGCGCCAGCAGCTTGGACGGGACAGTCCAAGAGACCCAGTACTTC
CASSLDGTVQETQYF
>TRBJ1-4|NA|TRBD1|TRBV7-2
TGTGCCAGCAGCAGCCTCCCGGGACAGCGGTATGAAAAACTGTTTTTT
CASSSLPGQRYEKLFF
>TRBJ1-5|NA|NA|TRBV23-1
TGCGCCAGCAGTCTGAGTGACAATCAGCCCCAGCATTTT
CASSLSDNQPQHF
>TRBJ2-1|NA|TRBD1|TRBV7-6
TGTGCCAGCAGCGCCACAGGGGAAGGTCACAATGAGCAGTTCTTC
CASSATGEGHNEQFF
>TRBJ1-2|NA|TRBD1|TRBV6-5
TGTGCCAGCAGTTACAGGGGGCGCGGAGGCTACACCTTC
CASSYRGRGGYTF
>TRBJ2-3|NA|NA|TRBV2
TGTGCCAGCAAACGGGGAATCGGCACAGATACGCAGTATTTT
CASKRGIGTDTQYF
>TRBJ2-5|once|NA|TRBV5-4
TGTGCCAGCAGCTTGTTCGGAGTACAAGAGACCCAGTACTTC
CASSLFGVQETQYF
>TRBJ2-2|NA|NA|TRBV7-2
TGTGCCAGCAGCTTAGGGGTGGGGCCGAACACCGGGGAGCTGTTTTTT
CASSLGVGPNTGELFF
>TRBJ2-2|NA|TRBD2|TRBV7-7
TGTGCCAGCAGCATGAACCCGGGACTAATCTCCGGGGAGCTGTTTTTT
CASSMNPGLISGELFF
>TRBJ2-5|NA|NA|TRBV11-2
TGTGCCAGCAGCCTCCGGGACTCCCTTTATCAAGAGACCCAGTACTTC
CASSLRDSLYQETQYF
>TRBJ1-3|NA|NA|TRBV2
TGTGCCAGCAGTGAGGAGAGCTCTGGAAACACCATATATTTT
CASSEESSGNTIYF
>TRBJ2-1|NA|NA|TRBV5-1
TGCGCCAGCAGCTTGGGTCTAGCAAATGAGCAGTTCTTC
CASSLGLANEQFF
>TRBJ2-1|NA|TRBD2|TRBV7-3
TGTGCCAGCAGCCCAATAGCGGGGGGTATGGGTGAGCAGTTCTTC
CASSPIAGGMGEQFF
>TRBJ2-3|NA|TRBD2|TRBV6-5
TGTGCCAGCACGGCGGGAGGGGATACGCAGTATTTT
CASTAGGDTQYF
>TRBJ2-1|NA|TRBD2|TRBV30
TGTGCCTGGAGTTCCGGGACTAGCGGGAGTGGGTCCTACAATGAGCAGTTCTTC
CAWSSGTSGSGSYNEQFF
>TRBJ2-1|NA|TRBD1|TRBV19
TGTGCCAGTAGTATAGATTACGGACAGGGGGCTTACAATGAGCAGTTCTTC
CASSIDYGQGAYNEQFF
>TRBJ1-1|NA|NA|TRBV11-3
TGTGCCAGCAGCTTGGGGGGGCGAGGTGTGAACACTGAAGCTTTCTTT
CASSLGGRGVNTEAFF
>TRBJ2-7|NA|TRBD2|TRBV27
TGTGCCAGCAGTGTAGTCGCTAGCGGTACCTACGAGCAGTACTTC
CASSVVASGTYEQYF
>TRBJ2-7|NA|TRBD2|TRBV29-1
TGCAGCGTCAAAACGACTAGCGGGAGCTACGAGCAGTACTTC
CSVKTTSGSYEQYF
>TRBJ2-1|NA|NA|TRBV4-1
TGCGCCAGCAGCCAGGGGAGCGGCCTCTCCTACAATGAGCAGTTCTTC
CASSQGSGLSYNEQFF
>TRBJ1-5|NA|NA|TRBV4-1
TGCGCCAGCAGCCAAATGGGAGGGGATCAGCCCCAGCATTTT
CASSQMGGDQPQHF
>TRBJ2-3|NA|TRBD2|TRBV7-6
TGTGCCAGCAGCTTAGTAGCGGGGGGGCTTACAGATACGCAGTATTTT
CASSLVAGGLTDTQYF
>TRBJ1-1|NA|TRBD1|TRBV5-1
TGCGCCAGCAGCCCAATACAGGGGGCCACTGAAGCTTTCTTT
CASSPIQGATEAFF
>TRBJ2-5|NA|NA|TRBV5-1
TGCGCCAGCAGCCGGTCGACAGCTGGAAGGACCCAGTACTTC
CASSRSTAGRTQYF
>TRBJ1-1|NA|NA|TRBV7-3
TGTGCCAGCAGCTTATTGGGCCCGGGAACTGAAGCTTTCTTT
CASSLLGPGTEAFF
>TRBJ1-1|NA|TRBD1|TRBV27
TGTGCCAGCATCGAATCAGTTGGGACAGTCACTGAAGCTTTCTTT
CASIESVGTVTEAFF
>TRBJ2-1|NA|TRBD2|TRBV10-3
TGTGCCATCGATGGCGGGGGGTACAATGAGCAGTTCTTC
CAIDGGGYNEQFF
>TRBJ1-1|NA|NA|TRBV18
TGTGCCAGCTCACCAACGGCCCCAGGTGAAGCTTTCTTT
CASSPTAPGEAFF
>TRBJ1-3|NA|NA|TRBV18
TGTGCCAGCTCACCTCTCCGACAGGATTCTGGAAACACCATATATTTT
CASSPLRQDSGNTIYF
>TRBJ1-1|NA|NA|TRBV30
TGTGCCTGGGTCCCAACTCAATCACTGTCAGGGGACACTGAAGCTTTCTTT
CAWVPTQSLSGDTEAFF
>TRBJ2-7|NA|TRBD2|TRBV27
TGTGCCAGCAGGCCTTTGACTAGCGGGAGCTACGAGCAGTACTTC
CASRPLTSGSYEQYF
>TRBJ2-2|NA|NA|TRBV19
TGTGCCAGTAGTATAGATTCAGGGGTCGCCGGGGAGCTGTTTTTT
CASSIDSGVAGELFF
>TRBJ2-7|NA|TRBD1|TRBV19
TGTGCCAGTAGTCTTGATCGGACAGGGGATTACGAGCAGTACTTC
CASSLDRTGDYEQYF
>TRBJ2-3|NA|TRBD2|TRBV11-3
TGTGCCAGCAGCTTCGACGGGACTAGCGGTCCGTCGGGTACGCAGTATTTT
CASSFDGTSGPSGTQYF
>TRBJ2-1|NA|NA|TRBV28
TGTGCCAGCACTGATCGAGGGACTCTCCACCACAATGAGCAGTTCTTC
CASTDRGTLHHNEQFF